This T cell receptor beta chain was captured by sequencing in a study of blood T cell repertoires in COVID-19. This clone turned up a few times. Some clones are missing from TCRdb's copy, which holds only in-frame ones; the method was immunoSEQ multiplex PCR. Of about 180,000 clones in the sample, 88% were seen once. The CDR3 spans 13 residues. From germline, CDR1 is SGHTA and CDR2 FQGNSA. V gave up 3 bases and J gave up 1 base, with 6 bases separating them. The specimen sequenced was PBMCs or T cells enriched from blood (not recorded which). This chain links TRBV7-2 with TRBJ1-1, with D hard to call. The source is a woman between 18 and 29 years old who had recovered from COVID-19. CDR3 DNA sequence: TGTGCCAGCAGCTTTTCATGGAACACTGAAGCTTTCTTT. Its translation: CASSFSWNTEAFF.